A single sample gave rise to the 28 T cell receptor beta chains below, sequenced in a study of blood T cell repertoires in COVID-19. Assay used: immunoSEQ multiplex PCR; TCRdb lists only in-frame clones, some missing. The sample includes 55,000 to 75,000 clones, about nine tenths seen only once; the top ten take roughly 1.5%. The sequenced sample consisted of peripheral blood. All receptors derive from a man aged 55 to 70 with acute or convalescent COVID-19.

The rearrangement uses TRBV7-9 and TRBJ2-5; 7 nucleotides match TRBD2. From germline, CDR1 is SEHNR and CDR2 FQNEAQ (reference sequence). Trimming took 6 bases from V and 4 from J; bases not matched to a gene: 11. CDR3 length equals 15 residues. CDR3 residues: CASSSWREGRETQYF. DNA for the CDR3: TGTGCCAGCAGTTCCTGGAGGGAGGGCCGAGAGACCCAGTACTTC.

V gene TRBV7-9 combines with J gene TRBJ1-2, with D tentatively TRBD1 (6 bases). This CDR3 comprises 15 residues. The germline gives CDR1 SEHNR, CDR2 FQNEAQ (reference sequence). Trimming took 5 bases from V and 8 from J, leaving 21 bases between them. CDR3 in DNA: TGTGCCAGCAGCATTTTCCCCCAGGGGTTGGGCGGCTACACCTTC. It translates to CASSIFPQGLGGYTF.

In this sample, this clone turned up once. The chain couples TRBV7-9 to TRBJ2-7; a possible D gene is TRBD1 (6 bases). This CDR3 spans 14 amino acids. Germline CDR1 SEHNR, CDR2 FQNEAQ (reference sequence). V gave up 3 bases and J gave up 6 bases, with 15 bases separating them. The CDR3 nucleotides read TGTGCCAGCAGCTTTGGGCGGACAGCGGTCGAGCAGTACTTC. Translating gives CASSFGRTAVEQYF.

CDR3 region: CASSQERTGVGNTIYF. CDR3 coding DNA: TGCGCCAGCAGCCAGGAGAGGACAGGGGTTGGAAACACCATATATTTT. The chain links TRBV5-1 to TRBJ1-3; TRBD1 matches at 9 bases. Germline values: CDR1 SGHRS, CDR2 YFSETQ. This CDR3 is 16 amino acids long. V dropped 4 bases and J dropped 3; count of bases not matched to a gene: 8.

The genes are TRBV29-1 and TRBJ1-1, with a possible D match to TRBD1 (6 bases). V lost 2 bases, J lost 6 bases, and 10 bases lay in between. The V gene's germline CDR1 is SQVTM and CDR2 ANQGSEA. This CDR3 has 12 residues. CDR3 residues: CSVERTAPEAFF. Here the CDR3 DNA reads TGCAGCGTTGAAAGGACAGCCCCTGAAGCTTTCTTT.

V is TRBV5-1 and J is TRBJ1-2, with D tentatively TRBD1 (6 bases). Trimming left V 3 bases short and J 6 bases short, with 12 bases between. The length of the CDR3 is 13 residues. Germline V CDR1 and CDR2: SGHRS, YFSETQ. CDR3 nucleotide sequence: TGCGCCAGCAGCTACGACAGGATCGATGGCTACACCTTC. Its protein product is CASSYDRIDGYTF.

The CDR3 sequence is CASRLDRSNTEAFF. The CDR3 DNA reads TGTGCCAGCAGGTTGGACAGGAGTAACACTGAAGCTTTCTTT. V is TRBV6-5 and J is TRBJ1-1, with 7 bases aligning to TRBD1. With 6 bases clipped from V and 2 bases from J, the junction kept 6 bases outside the gene matches. The CDR3 is 14 residues long. Per the germline V gene, CDR1 is MNHEY and CDR2 is SVGAGI.

The V call is TRBV19, the J call TRBJ1-6, with D possibly TRBD1 on 5 matching bases. Per the germline V gene, CDR1 is LNHDA and CDR2 is SQIVND (reference sequence). The CDR3 is 16 residues long. Trimming cost V 7 bases and J 10 bases, with 23 bases left between them. CDR3 nucleotide sequence: TGTGCCAGTACCCTCAGGGAACAGTTCGGGGGATCACCCCTCCACTTT. It codes for CASTLREQFGGSPLHF.

The chain employs TRBV5-1 and TRBJ1-6, with 7 positions matching TRBD1. Trimming cost V 2 bases and J 10 bases; bases outside gene matches: 9. Germline V gives CDR1 SGHRS, CDR2 YFSETQ. There are 15 residues in the CDR3. The CDR3 is CASSLDRARGSPLHF. The CDR3 region has the DNA TGCGCCAGCAGCTTAGACAGGGCACGAGGATCACCCCTCCACTTT.

The gene calls are TRBV6-5 and TRBJ1-1; a weak D match, TRBD1 (6 bases). The CDR3 length is 12 residues. CDR1 is MNHEY and CDR2 is SVGAGI in the germline V gene. V was trimmed by 6 bases and J by 7 bases, leaving 12 bases between them. For the CDR3, the DNA is TGTGCCAGCAGCTTTCCGACAGGTGAAGCTTTCTTT. This codes for CASSFPTGEAFF.

The chain is built from TRBV7-2 and TRBJ1-5, with 7 bases matching TRBD1. The CDR3 runs to 15 residues. V trimming: 5 bases; J trimming: 6 bases; junction bases outside the gene matches: 10. CDR1 and CDR2 (germline): SGHTA, FQGNSA. DNA of the CDR3: TGTGCCAGCAGCGAGACAGGGTTTGTGGGTCAGCCCCAGCATTTT. It is translated as CASSETGFVGQPQHF.

The CDR3 DNA reads TGCGCCAGCAGTGTCCGGGAGAACACTGAAGCTTTCTTT. Translating it yields CASSVRENTEAFF. This chain joins TRBV10-2 and TRBJ1-1; D is undetermined. V was cut by 4 bases and J by 1 base, with 7 bases left in between. The CDR3 length is 13 residues. In germline, CDR1 is WSHSY, CDR2 SAAADI.

Note on this clone: Within the sample, other DNA sequences also encode this same CDR3. V is TRBV6-5 and J is TRBJ1-1; D is unclear. The CDR3 contains 13 residues. Germline assignment: CDR1 MNHEY and CDR2 SVGAGI. Trimming pared 2 bases from V and 2 bases from J, leaving 6 bases between. The CDR3 protein is CASSYAENTEAFF. The CDR3 DNA is TGTGCCAGCAGTTACGCGGAAAACACTGAAGCTTTCTTT.

This clone occurred a few times. The chain combines TRBV10-1 with TRBJ2-7; D is unclear. Trimming removed 11 bases at V and 0 bases at J, with 20 bases between. Germline loops: CDR1 WNHNN, CDR2 SYGVQD (reference sequence). This CDR3 contains 15 residues. The CDR3 loop is CAYQTGPESSYEQYF. CDR3 sequence (DNA): TGCGCCTACCAGACGGGTCCGGAAAGCTCCTACGAGCAGTACTTC.

This chain uses TRBV11-2 with TRBJ2-2; 10 bases are a match to TRBD2. The CDR3 contains 16 residues. The ends lost 5 bases at V and 1 base at J; junction bases unmatched: 4. Looked up from germline, CDR1 is SGHAT and CDR2 is FQNNGV. The CDR3 DNA reads as TGTGCCAGCAGCCTTAGCGGGGGGAAGAACACCGGGGAGCTGTTTTTT. Translation: CASSLSGGKNTGELFF. The full variable domain, rest sourced from reference TRBV11-2 and TRBJ2-2, is EAGVAQSPRYKIIEKRQSVAFWCNPISGHATLYWYQQILGQGPKLLIQFQNNGVVDDSQLPKDRFSAERLKGVDSTLKIQPAKLEDSAVYLCASSLSGGKNTGELFFGEGSRLTVL.

In this sample, this clone turned up once. The V gene is TRBV7-8, the J gene TRBJ1-2; a weak D match, TRBD1 (6 bases). The CDR3 runs 14 residues. The germline gives CDR1 SGHVS, CDR2 FQNEAQ. The germline V and J ends were trimmed by 5 bases and 5 bases, with 15 bases remaining between them. CDR3 residues: CASSPPGGLYGYTF. Written as DNA, the CDR3 is TGTGCCAGCAGCCCCCCGGGGGGCTTATATGGCTACACCTTC. Looking up the rest from reference TRBV7-8 and TRBJ1-2 gives the full variable domain: GAGVSQSPRYKVAKRGQDVALRCDPISGHVSLFWYQQALGQGPEFLTYFQNEAQLDKSGLPSDRFFAERPEGSVSTLKIQRTQQEDSAVYLCASSPPGGLYGYTFGSGTRLTVV.

V and J are TRBV9 and TRBJ1-1; unclear D gene. Between the trimmed V and J ends, which lost 4 bases and 11 bases, there was a span of 18 bases. This CDR3 is 13 amino acids long. CDR1 SGDLS and CDR2 YYNGEE come from the germline V gene. CDR3 bases: TGTGCCAGCAGCCCCGACTATATCGAGGGCGCTTTCTTT. Residues: CASSPDYIEGAFF. Complete variable domain (other parts from reference TRBV9 and TRBJ1-1): DSGVTQTPKHLITATGQRVTLRCSPRSGDLSVYWYQQSLDQGLQFLIQYYNGEERAKGNILERFSAQQFPDLHSELNLSSLELGDSALYFCASSPDYIEGAFFGQGTRLTVV.

The rearrangement uses TRBV11-3 and TRBJ2-3, with 7 bases identical to TRBD1. Germline V gene data show CDR1 as SGHNT and CDR2 as YENEEA. The CDR3 consists of 14 residues. V shed 5 bases, J shed 3 bases, and the junction held 5 bases outside the gene matches. CDR3 in DNA: TGTGCCAGCAGCCTCCAGGGGGAAACAGATACGCAGTATTTT. Its protein product is CASSLQGETDTQYF.

This clone appeared a single time. At the DNA level, this CDR3 is encoded by other sequences in the same sample as well. The rearrangement uses TRBV20-1 and TRBJ1-1; weak D call: TRBD1 (6 bases). The germline CDR1 and CDR2 sequences are DFQATT and SNEGSKA (reference sequence). This CDR3 has 11 residues. Deletions cut 5 bases from V and 6 bases from J, with 10 bases between. CDR3 in amino acids: CSASRQAEAFF. The CDR3 DNA sequence: TGCAGTGCTTCTCGACAGGCTGAAGCTTTCTTT.

J is TRBJ2-3 and V is TRBV6-5; weak D call: TRBD2 (5 bases). Trimming pared 6 bases from V and 4 bases from J, leaving 11 bases between. The CDR3 has 13 amino acids. CDR1 MNHEY and CDR2 SVGAGI come from the germline V gene. CDR3 sequence (DNA): TGTGCCAGCAGGCGGACTGTTTCAGATACGCAGTATTTT. Its translation is CASRRTVSDTQYF.

J is TRBJ2-1 and V is TRBV5-1, with 9 bases aligning to TRBD1. The trim removed 2 bases at V and 0 bases at J, leaving 3 bases unmatched. The germline V gene encodes CDR1 SGHRS and CDR2 YFSETQ. The CDR3 runs 16 residues. CDR3 coding DNA: TGCGCCAGCAGCTTAACAGGGGGCGTCTCCTACAATGAGCAGTTCTTC. It specifies CASSLTGGVSYNEQFF. Drawing the rest from reference TRBV5-1 and TRBJ2-1, the complete variable domain is KAGVTQTPRYLIKTRGQQVTLSCSPISGHRSVSWYQQTPGQGLQFLFEYFSETQRNKGNFPGRFSGRQFSNSRSEMNVSTLELGDSALYLCASSLTGGVSYNEQFFGPGTRLTVL.

The gene calls are TRBV3-1 (or the pseudogene TRBV3-2) and TRBJ2-1, with TRBD2 as a possible D gene (5 bases). The germline V gene has CDR1 LGHDT and CDR2 YNNKEL (reference sequence). Between the trimmed V and J ends, which lost 1 base and 3 bases, there was a span of 13 bases. This CDR3 spans 16 amino acids. This CDR3 reads CASSQGGWESYNEQFF. CDR3 nucleotide sequence: TGTGCCAGCAGCCAAGGAGGGTGGGAGAGCTACAATGAGCAGTTCTTC.

This sequence joins TRBV6-6 and TRBJ1-3, with D tentatively TRBD1 (5 bases). Germline V gene lookup returns CDR1 MNHNY and CDR2 SVGAGI (reference sequence). V gave up 0 bases and J gave up 7 bases, with 13 bases separating them. The CDR3 consists of 15 residues. In DNA form, the CDR3 reads TGTGCCAGCAGTTACTCGACTCTCGGGGGGAACACCATATATTTT. It encodes CASSYSTLGGNTIYF.

This sequence joins TRBV5-1 and TRBJ1-3; tentatively, D is TRBD1 (5 bases). Trimming removed 3 bases from V and 0 bases from J, with 10 bases in between. Per germline, CDR1 SGHRS and CDR2 YFSETQ. This CDR3 has 15 amino acids. As DNA, the CDR3 is TGCGCCAGCAGCTATGACGGACACTCTGGAAACACCATATATTTT. Its protein product is CASSYDGHSGNTIYF.

CDR3 residues: CASSLGPPDTQYF. CDR3 coding DNA: TGTGCCAGCAGCTTGGGGCCCCCAGATACGCAGTATTTT. The V gene is TRBV7-3, the J gene TRBJ2-3, with D perhaps matching TRBD1 (5 bases). V dropped 3 bases and J dropped 4 bases, with 8 bases sitting between them. Germline lookup yields CDR1 SGHTA and CDR2 FQGTGA. This CDR3 contains 13 residues. Full variable domain (outside the CDR3, taken from reference TRBV7-3 and TRBJ2-3): GAGVSQTPSNKVTEKGKYVELRCDPISGHTALYWYRQSLGQGPEFLIYFQGTGAADDSGLPNDRFFAVRPEGSVSTLKIQRTERGDSAVYLCASSLGPPDTQYFGPGTRLTVL.

The V gene is TRBV13, the J gene TRBJ2-3; 15 bases are a match to TRBD2. The CDR3 spans 20 residues. Germline V gene sequence: CDR1 PRHDT, CDR2 FYEKMQ (reference sequence). The J segment lost 1 base and the V segment lost 2 bases, leaving 10 bases of the junction unmatched. The CDR3: CASSLQPGLAGGYRTDTQYF. The CDR3 DNA reads as TGTGCCAGCAGCTTACAACCGGGACTAGCGGGGGGATATCGCACAGATACGCAGTATTTT.

The chain combines TRBV18 with TRBJ2-7; no reliable D call. The CDR3 is 13 residues long. Germline CDR1 KGHSH, CDR2 LQKENI. Trimming removed 6 bases from V and 4 bases from J, with 13 bases in between. The CDR3 region is CASSTSSVYEQYF. CDR3 in DNA: TGTGCCAGCTCTACATCGAGCGTATACGAGCAGTACTTC.

The rearrangement joins TRBV2 to TRBJ1-4; D may be TRBD1 (6 bases). Germline CDR1 and CDR2: SNHLY and FYNNEI. Trimming stripped 0 bases from V and 13 bases from J, with 18 bases between. This CDR3 region has 15 residues. In nucleotides, the CDR3 is TGTGCCAGCAGTGAAGCCAGGGGACACTTAGGAGGACTGTTTTTT. Translation gives CASSEARGHLGGLFF.